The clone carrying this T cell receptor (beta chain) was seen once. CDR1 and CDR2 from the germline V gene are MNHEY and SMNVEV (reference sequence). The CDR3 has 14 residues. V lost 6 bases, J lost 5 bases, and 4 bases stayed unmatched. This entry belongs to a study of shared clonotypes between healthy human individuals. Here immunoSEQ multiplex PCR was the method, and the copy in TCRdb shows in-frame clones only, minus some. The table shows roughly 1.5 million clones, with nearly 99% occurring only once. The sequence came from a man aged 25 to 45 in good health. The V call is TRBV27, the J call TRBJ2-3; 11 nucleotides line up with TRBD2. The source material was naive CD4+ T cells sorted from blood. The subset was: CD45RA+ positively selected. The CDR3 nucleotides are TGTGCCAGCAGACCTAGCGGGAGGAAAGATACGCAGTATTTT. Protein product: CASRPSGRKDTQYF.